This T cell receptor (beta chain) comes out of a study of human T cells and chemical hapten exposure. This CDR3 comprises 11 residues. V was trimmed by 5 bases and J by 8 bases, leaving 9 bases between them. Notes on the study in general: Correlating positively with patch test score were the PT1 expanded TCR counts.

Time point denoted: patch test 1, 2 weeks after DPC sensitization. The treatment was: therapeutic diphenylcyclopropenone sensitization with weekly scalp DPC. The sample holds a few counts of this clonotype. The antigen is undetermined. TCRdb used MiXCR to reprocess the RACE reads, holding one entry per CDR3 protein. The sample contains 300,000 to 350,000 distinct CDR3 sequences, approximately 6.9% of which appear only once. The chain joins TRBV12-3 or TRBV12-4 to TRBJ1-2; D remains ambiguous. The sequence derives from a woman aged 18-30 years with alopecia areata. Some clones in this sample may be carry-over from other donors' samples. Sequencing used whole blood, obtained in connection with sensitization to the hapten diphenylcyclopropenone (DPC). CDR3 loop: CASSLLRGYTF. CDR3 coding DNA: TGTGCCAGCAGTCTTCTTAGGGGCTACACCTTC.